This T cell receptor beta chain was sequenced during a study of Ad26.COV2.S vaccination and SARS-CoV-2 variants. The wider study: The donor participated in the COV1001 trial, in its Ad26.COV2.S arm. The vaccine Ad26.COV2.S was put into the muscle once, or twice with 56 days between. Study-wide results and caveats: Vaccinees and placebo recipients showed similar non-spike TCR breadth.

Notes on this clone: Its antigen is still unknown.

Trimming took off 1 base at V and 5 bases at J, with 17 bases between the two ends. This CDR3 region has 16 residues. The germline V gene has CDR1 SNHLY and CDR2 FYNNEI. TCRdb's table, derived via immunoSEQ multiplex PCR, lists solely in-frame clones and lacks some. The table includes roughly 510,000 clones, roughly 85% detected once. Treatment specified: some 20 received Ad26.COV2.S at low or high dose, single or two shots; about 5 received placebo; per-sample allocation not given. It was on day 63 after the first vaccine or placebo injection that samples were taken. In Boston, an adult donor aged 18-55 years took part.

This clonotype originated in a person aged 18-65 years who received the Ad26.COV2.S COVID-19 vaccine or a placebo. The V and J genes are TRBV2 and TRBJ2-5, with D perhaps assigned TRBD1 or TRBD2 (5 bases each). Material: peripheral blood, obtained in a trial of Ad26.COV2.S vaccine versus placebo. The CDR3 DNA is TGTGCCAGCAGTGAAGGTTTGGGGGTGCTCTGGGAGACCCAGTACTTC. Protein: CASSEGLGVLWETQYF.